The T cell receptor beta chain described here comes from a study of T cell repertoires in cytomegalovirus infection. This clonotype was picked up a small number of times. Its cognate antigen is unknown. From germline, CDR1 is MNHEY and CDR2 SVGEGT. The CDR3 consists of 17 residues. Trimming cost V 4 bases and J 4 bases; bases outside gene matches: 10. TCRdb reanalysed the reads using MiXCR and keeps one entry per CDR3 protein. The sample includes approximately 600,000 distinct CDR3 sequences, just under 40% seen only once; the top ten take around 50%. V and J are TRBV6-2 or TRBV6-3 and TRBJ2-7; 13 bases agree with TRBD2. This specimen was cultured PBMCs, taken from culture after CMV antigen stimulation. The receptor comes from a human donor in good health (CMV status not recorded). Some clones in this sample may be carry-over from other donors' samples. The chain's CDR3 is CASSSLRPLAGGYEQYF. CDR3 DNA sequence: TGTGCCAGCAGTTCCCTCCGACCACTAGCGGGAGGGTACGAGCAGTACTTC.